These 26 T cell receptor beta chains originate from one sample sequenced in a study of cytotoxic CD8 clonotypes in ibrutinib-treated CLL. Assay used: immunoSEQ multiplex PCR; TCRdb lists only in-frame clones, some missing. The sample has about 45,000 clones; under 75% are singletons. Here the sequenced sample was PBMCs, taken after 12 months of ibrutinib treatment. The receptors derive from a human donor with chronic lymphocytic leukemia.

The chain combines TRBV27 with TRBJ1-1; 7 bases are a match to TRBD1. With 3 bases clipped from V and 4 bases from J, the junction kept 11 bases outside the gene matches. The CDR3 is 16 residues long. Looked up from germline, CDR1 is MNHEY and CDR2 is SMNVEV (reference sequence). The DNA of the CDR3 is TGTGCCAGCAGTTTCCCAACACAGGGGTCGGGCACTGAAGCTTTCTTT. Its protein is CASSFPTQGSGTEAFF.

The V and J genes are TRBV27 and TRBJ1-2, with TRBD1 identical over 7 bases. Per the germline V gene, CDR1 is MNHEY and CDR2 is SMNVEV (reference sequence). Trimming cost V 5 bases and J 6 bases; bases outside gene matches: 6. The CDR3 extends over 13 amino acids. The CDR3 sequence: CASSTSGGNGYTF. CDR3 bases: TGTGCCAGCAGTACTTCAGGGGGGAATGGCTACACCTTC.

The rearrangement links TRBV5-1 to TRBJ2-4, with TRBD2 matching 15 bases. In germline, CDR1 is SGHRS, CDR2 YFSETQ. V dropped 4 bases and J dropped 7; count of bases not matched to a gene: 6. The CDR3 contains 16 residues. CDR3 protein: CASSSGTSGGWNIQYF. The CDR3 bases are TGCGCCAGCAGCAGCGGGACTAGCGGGGGGTGGAACATTCAGTACTTC.

This rearrangement joins TRBV7-2 to TRBJ2-7; D is unclear. The CDR3 sequence is 14 residues long. Germline V gene sequence: CDR1 SGHTA, CDR2 FQGNSA. Trimming shortened V by 1 base and J by 3 bases, and 10 bases separated the two germline ends. The CDR3 nucleotides read TGTGCCAGCAGCTTAGTCGGCCTTTTCTACGAGCAGTACTTC. It translates to CASSLVGLFYEQYF.

The V and J genes are TRBV11-2 and TRBJ1-2; 7 bases are a match to TRBD1. After removal of 6 bases from V and 2 bases from J, the junction contained 3 bases not matched to a gene. The CDR3 is made up of 13 amino acids. The germline CDR1 and CDR2 sequences are SGHAT and FQNNGV. The CDR3 region is CASSSQGNYGYTF. In DNA, the CDR3 is TGTGCCAGCAGTTCACAGGGGAACTATGGCTACACCTTC.

This clone was detected only once. The chain links TRBV10-3 to TRBJ1-1, with TRBD1 as a possible D gene (5 bases). The CDR3 has 16 residues. With 5 bases removed from V and 1 base from J, the gap between germline ends came to 17 bases. The V gene's germline CDR1 is ENHRY and CDR2 SYGVKD. The CDR3 DNA follows: TGTGCCATCAGTCTTCCACCGGGACCTGCGAACACTGAAGCTTTCTTT. It is translated as CAISLPPGPANTEAFF.

Only a few counts were recorded for this clone. This chain links TRBV6-5 with TRBJ2-5; 8 bases map to TRBD1. V shed 5 bases and J 5 bases; nucleotides not matched to a gene: 10. Germline assignment: CDR1 MNHEY and CDR2 SVGAGI. The CDR3 runs to 15 residues. The CDR3 bases are TGTGCCAGCAGTAGGGGACTGACAGGGGTCGAGACCCAGTACTTC. It is translated as CASSRGLTGVETQYF.

The V gene is TRBV6-5, the J gene TRBJ1-1; possibly TRBD1 for D (5 bases). CDR3 size: 14 residues. V was clipped by 2 bases and J by 1 base, with 8 bases between them. The germline V gene has CDR1 MNHEY and CDR2 SVGAGI. CDR3 amino acids: CASSYDRQNTEAFF. In DNA, the CDR3 is TGTGCCAGCAGTTACGACAGACAGAACACTGAAGCTTTCTTT.

This clone has a handful of counts. V is TRBV9 and J is TRBJ1-5; no reliable D call. CDR3 length equals 14 residues. Trimming pared 3 bases from V and 6 bases from J, leaving 13 bases between. Germline CDR1 reads SGDLS; CDR2 reads YYNGEE. This chain's CDR3 is CASSAGPTGQPQHF. CDR3 nucleotides: TGTGCCAGCAGCGCCGGACCCACGGGTCAGCCCCAGCATTTT.

By sample fraction, this clone is large. V usage is TRBV7-9 and J usage is TRBJ2-6; no firm D call. The CDR3 is 13 amino acids. Germline CDR1 is SEHNR and CDR2 is FQNEAQ (reference sequence). Trimming removed 0 bases from V and 7 bases from J, with 4 bases in between. CDR3 loop: CASSLAAANVLTF. CDR3 sequence (DNA): TGTGCCAGCAGCTTAGCGGCAGCCAACGTCCTGACTTTC. Filled out from reference TRBV7-9 and TRBJ2-6, the complete variable domain reads DTGVSQNPRHKITKRGQNVTFRCDPISEHNRLYWYRQTLGQGPEFLTYFQNEAQLEKSRLLSDRFSAERPKGSFSTLEIQRTEQGDSAMYLCASSLAAANVLTFGAGSRLTVL.

This chain joins TRBV5-1 and TRBJ2-1; TRBD2 matches at 10 bases. Germline V gene sequence: CDR1 SGHRS, CDR2 YFSETQ. The CDR3 length is 16 residues. The ends lost 4 bases at V and 6 bases at J; junction bases unmatched: 10. The CDR3 DNA reads as TGCGCCAGCAGCCCGATGAGCGGGGGGGCTGCCAATGAGCAGTTCTTC. Its protein product is CASSPMSGGAANEQFF. The full variable domain, its missing parts supplied by reference TRBV5-1 and TRBJ2-1, is KAGVTQTPRYLIKTRGQQVTLSCSPISGHRSVSWYQQTPGQGLQFLFEYFSETQRNKGNFPGRFSGRQFSNSRSEMNVSTLELGDSALYLCASSPMSGGAANEQFFGPGTRLTVL.

The genes are TRBV20-1 and TRBJ2-7, with D unclear. V shed 2 bases and J shed 6 bases, with 8 bases lying between them. This CDR3 spans 11 amino acids. Per the germline V gene, CDR1 is DFQATT and CDR2 is SNEGSKA (reference sequence). The CDR3 spells CSARRLGEQYF. As DNA, the CDR3 is TGCAGTGCTAGACGGCTGGGCGAGCAGTACTTC.

The chain recombines TRBV11-2 with TRBJ2-6; D ambiguous. The length of the CDR3 is 12 residues. Trimming pared 7 bases from V and 2 bases from J, leaving 3 bases between. The V gene's germline CDR1 is SGHAT and CDR2 FQNNGV. In nucleotides, the CDR3 is TGTGCCAGCACCGCTGGGGCCAACGTCCTGACTTTC. Protein product: CASTAGANVLTF.

The chain is built from TRBV28 and TRBJ1-2; 7 bases are shared with TRBD1. With 6 bases clipped from V and 4 bases from J, the junction kept 11 bases outside the gene matches. Looked up from germline, CDR1 is MDHEN and CDR2 is SYDVKM. CDR3 length: 15 amino acids. The CDR3 DNA sequence: TGTGCCAGCAGAGCCACCGCCGGGACAGCCTATGGCTACACCTTC. Residues: CASRATAGTAYGYTF.

This chain joins TRBV7-8 and TRBJ2-1, with D possibly matching TRBD1 (5 bases). This CDR3 is 15 amino acids long. With 7 bases removed from V and 0 bases from J, the gap between germline ends came to 13 bases. Germline values: CDR1 SGHVS, CDR2 FQNEAQ. The DNA for the CDR3 is TGTGCCAGCACAGGGCTTTCAAGCTCCTACAATGAGCAGTTCTTC. Protein: CASTGLSSSYNEQFF.

This chain connects TRBV7-2 to TRBJ2-1, with no clear D. This CDR3 region has 15 residues. Trimming shortened V by 3 bases and J by 5 bases, and 14 bases separated the two germline ends. Germline CDR1 and CDR2: SGHTA and FQGNSA. The CDR3 is CASSLSSRRDNEQFF. The CDR3 DNA follows: TGTGCCAGCAGCTTGAGTTCCAGAAGGGACAATGAGCAGTTCTTC.

J is TRBJ2-5 and V is TRBV6-5; possibly TRBD2 for D (6 bases). V was shortened by 3 bases and J by 7 bases, with 21 bases between the two germline ends. Germline V gene sequence: CDR1 MNHEY, CDR2 SVGAGI. This CDR3 has 16 residues. The CDR3 here is CASSYTTRPPLGTQYF. DNA of the CDR3: TGTGCCAGCAGTTATACGACTAGGCCACCCCTGGGGACCCAGTACTTC.

The V gene is TRBV6-6, the J gene TRBJ2-7; no clear D. Germline V gene lookup returns CDR1 MNHNY and CDR2 SVGAGI (reference sequence). The CDR3 runs to 14 residues. V lost 2 bases to trimming and J lost 3 bases, with 11 bases between them. The CDR3, as DNA: TGTGCCAGCAGTTACGTTAGCACTCACTACGAGCAGTACTTC. This gives the protein CASSYVSTHYEQYF.

V gene TRBV19 combines with J gene TRBJ1-5; possible D gene TRBD1, 6 bases. CDR1 and CDR2 (germline): LNHDA, SQIVND (reference sequence). With 3 bases removed from V and 3 bases from J, the gap between germline ends came to 15 bases. The CDR3 is 16 residues long. This CDR3 reads CASSIIWTVNNQPQHF. CDR3 bases: TGTGCCAGTAGTATCATCTGGACAGTTAACAATCAGCCCCAGCATTTT.

The chain is built from TRBV19 and TRBJ2-1; possible D gene TRBD1, 5 bases. There are 13 residues in the CDR3. Germline V gene data show CDR1 as LNHDA and CDR2 as SQIVND (reference sequence). V shed 4 bases and J shed 12 bases, with 16 bases lying between them. The CDR3 is CASSNRTSRRQFF. In nucleotides, the CDR3 is TGTGCCAGTAGTAATCGGACAAGTCGAAGGCAGTTCTTC.

This chain uses TRBV6-5 with TRBJ1-4, with 7 positions matching TRBD1. The CDR3 runs to 15 residues. V lost 4 bases to trimming and J lost 7 bases; unmatched junction nucleotides: 9. Per the germline V gene, CDR1 is MNHEY and CDR2 is SVGAGI. For the CDR3, the DNA is TGTGCCAGCAGTTCCCGGCAGGGGGTGGGTGAAAAACTGTTTTTT. Translation: CASSSRQGVGEKLFF.

This clone has more than one count but fewer than ten. This rearrangement joins TRBV29-1 to TRBJ2-7; D gene unclear. This CDR3 comprises 13 residues. Trimming removed 4 bases from V and 3 bases from J, with 13 bases in between. In germline, CDR1 is SQVTM, CDR2 ANQGSEA. This CDR3 is CSVAPHGRYEQYF. CDR3 coding DNA: TGCAGCGTTGCTCCCCATGGCCGCTACGAGCAGTACTTC.

V is TRBV5-6 and J is TRBJ2-7; 11 nucleotides match TRBD2. Trimming at V came to 0 bases and at J to 3 bases, leaving 2 bases not matched to a gene. Germline assignment: CDR1 SGHDT and CDR2 YYEEEE. The CDR3 contains 15 residues. As DNA, the CDR3 is TGTGCCAGCAGCTTGGCTAGCGGGGGGTTCTACGAGCAGTACTTC. The encoded protein is CASSLASGGFYEQYF.

CDR3 region: CASSPRPGLESYEQYF. For the CDR3, the DNA is TGTGCCAGCAGCCCGCGACCGGGACTAGAGTCCTACGAGCAGTACTTC. The chain is built from TRBV7-2 and TRBJ2-7, with TRBD2 matching 8 bases. CDR3 length: 16 residues. With 5 bases clipped from V and 1 base from J, the junction kept 10 bases outside the gene matches. Looked up from germline, CDR1 is SGHTA and CDR2 is FQGNSA.

V usage is TRBV5-8 and J usage is TRBJ2-2; the match to TRBD1 covers 8 bases. The germline V gene has CDR1 SGHTS and CDR2 YDEGEE. This CDR3 region has 17 residues. After removal of 0 bases from V and 1 base from J, the junction contained 5 bases not matched to a gene. This chain's CDR3 is CASSLGAGTGNTGELFF. CDR3 DNA: TGTGCCAGCAGCTTGGGCGCCGGGACAGGGAACACCGGGGAGCTGTTTTTT.

This chain joins TRBV5-1 and TRBJ2-2; possible D gene TRBD1, 6 bases. CDR3 length: 14 amino acids. The V end was cut by 2 bases, the J end by 5 bases, with 10 bases between. Germline V gene data show CDR1 as SGHRS and CDR2 as YFSETQ. The CDR3 spells CASSLQGQTGELFF. DNA of the CDR3: TGCGCCAGCAGCTTACAGGGTCAGACCGGGGAGCTGTTTTTT.